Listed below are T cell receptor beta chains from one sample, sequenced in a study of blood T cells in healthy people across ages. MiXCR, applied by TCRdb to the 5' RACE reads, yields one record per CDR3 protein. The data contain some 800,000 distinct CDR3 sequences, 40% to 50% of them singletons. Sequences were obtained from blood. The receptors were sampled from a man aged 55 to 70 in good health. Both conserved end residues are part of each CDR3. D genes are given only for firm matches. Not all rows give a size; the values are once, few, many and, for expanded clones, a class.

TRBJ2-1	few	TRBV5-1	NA	TGCGCCAGCAGCATGGGGGGGGGGCACTTTAATGAGCAGTTCTTC	CASSMGGGHFNEQFF
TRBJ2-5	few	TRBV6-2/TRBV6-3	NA	TGTGCCAGCAGTTACTCTGGGTTAGCCACCGCTTGGGAGACCCAGTACTTC	CASSYSGLATAWETQYF
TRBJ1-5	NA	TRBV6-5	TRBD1	TGTGCCAGCAGTTACCGTCCTCCGGGACAGGATTATAGCAATCAGCCCCAGCATTTT	CASSYRPPGQDYSNQPQHF
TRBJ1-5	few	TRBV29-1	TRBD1	TGCAGCGTTGGGGACAGGGCCGGTCAGCCCCAGCATTTT	CSVGDRAGQPQHF
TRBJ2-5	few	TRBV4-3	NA	TGCGCCAGCAGCCAAGTTACCATTGGGCCAGTGGGCGAAGAGACCCAGTACTTC	CASSQVTIGPVGEETQYF
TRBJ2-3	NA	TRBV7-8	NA	TGTGCCAGCAGCCAAGTAACCTACACAGATACGCAGTATTTT	CASSQVTYTDTQYF
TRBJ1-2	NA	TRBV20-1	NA	TGCAGTGCCCCAGACAGGTCCTATGGCTACACCTTC	CSAPDRSYGYTF
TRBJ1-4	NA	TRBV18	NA	TGTGCCAGCTCCACCACCGGGCCCAATGAAAAACTGTTTTTT	CASSTTGPNEKLFF
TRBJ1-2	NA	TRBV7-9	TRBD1	TGTGCCAGCAGCGGATCCGGGACAGGAAGTTATGGCTACACCTTC	CASSGSGTGSYGYTF
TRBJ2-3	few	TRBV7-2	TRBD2	TGTGCCAGCAGCCGACTAGCGGGGGGGCAAACAGATACGCAGTATTTT	CASSRLAGGQTDTQYF
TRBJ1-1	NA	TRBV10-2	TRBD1	TGCGCCAGCAGTGAGACGACAGGGAGTGAAGCTTTCTTT	CASSETTGSEAFF
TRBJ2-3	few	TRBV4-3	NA	TGCGCCAGCAGCCAAGATATTTCCGGGAATACGCAGTATTTT	CASSQDISGNTQYF
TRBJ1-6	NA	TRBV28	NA	TGTGCCAGCAGCCGCCCAGGTGCATCACCCCTCCACTTT	CASSRPGASPLHF
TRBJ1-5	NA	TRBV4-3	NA	TGCGCCAGCAGCCAAGAGAGGGGGACACCCACTAGCAATCAGCCCCAGCATTTT	CASSQERGTPTSNQPQHF
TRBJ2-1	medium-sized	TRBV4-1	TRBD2	TGCGCCAGCAGCCGCAGCCCTATAGCGGGGCCCCAGAATGAGCAGTTCTTC	CASSRSPIAGPQNEQFF
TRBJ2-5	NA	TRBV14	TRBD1	TGTGCCAGCAGCTGCGACAGGGGGCTTGGTTGGACCCAGTACTTC	CASSCDRGLGWTQYF
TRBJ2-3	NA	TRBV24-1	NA	TGTGCCACCAGTGATCCCACAGGGAGAAATACGCAGTATTTT	CATSDPTGRNTQYF
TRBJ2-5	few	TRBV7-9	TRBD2	TGTGCCAGCAGCCAGACAGAGCAAGGACTAGTGGGCGAGACCCAGTACTTC	CASSQTEQGLVGETQYF
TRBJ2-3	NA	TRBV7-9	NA	TGTGCCAGCAGCCCTGGTGACGGTAGAAGCACAGATACGCAGTATTTT	CASSPGDGRSTDTQYF
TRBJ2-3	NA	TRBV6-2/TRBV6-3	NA	TGTGCCAGCCGTCAAAGCAGTGGTGCAGATACGCAGTATTTT	CASRQSSGADTQYF
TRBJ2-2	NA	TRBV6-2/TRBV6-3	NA	TGTGCCACCGGCCGGGCGGGCACCGGGGAGCTGTTTTTT	CATGRAGTGELFF
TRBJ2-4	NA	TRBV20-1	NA	TGCAGTGCTAGACCAACGGGGGTAGCCAAAAACATTCAGTACTTC	CSARPTGVAKNIQYF
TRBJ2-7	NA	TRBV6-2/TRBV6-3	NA	TGTGCCAGCAGTTACGGGCGGATTAACTACGAGCAGTACTTC	CASSYGRINYEQYF
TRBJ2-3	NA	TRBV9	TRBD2	TGTGCCAGCAGCCCGGGACTAGGAAGGGCCCCCGGCCCAGATACGCAGTATTTT	CASSPGLGRAPGPDTQYF
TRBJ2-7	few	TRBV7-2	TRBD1	TGTGCCAGCAGCCCAACGACAGGGGATGGGTTTTACGAGCAGTACTTC	CASSPTTGDGFYEQYF
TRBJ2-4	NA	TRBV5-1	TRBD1	TGCGCCAGCAGCTTCACCGGGACAGAAGCCAAAAACATTCAGTACTTC	CASSFTGTEAKNIQYF
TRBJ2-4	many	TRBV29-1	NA	TGCAGCGCTAGAGCCGGGACCCTAGCCAAAAACATTCAGTACTTC	CSARAGTLAKNIQYF
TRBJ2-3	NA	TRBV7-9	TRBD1	TGTGCCAGCAGCTCCAGGGGGATCAGCACAGATACGCAGTATTTT	CASSSRGISTDTQYF
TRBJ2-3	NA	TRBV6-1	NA	TGTGCCAGCAGGACCGAGAATACGCAGTATTTT	CASRTENTQYF
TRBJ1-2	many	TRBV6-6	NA	TGTGCCAGCAGTTACTCGGGGGGACCAGATGGCTACACCTTC	CASSYSGGPDGYTF
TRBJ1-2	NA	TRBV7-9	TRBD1	TGTGCCAGCAGCTTACTCCAGGACAGGGGTTATGGCTACACCTTC	CASSLLQDRGYGYTF
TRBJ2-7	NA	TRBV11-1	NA	TGTGCCAGCAGCTTAGAGGGAACAGGGCAAGGTCCCGAGCAGTACTTC	CASSLEGTGQGPEQYF
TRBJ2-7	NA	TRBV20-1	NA	TGCAGTGCTAGGGCTACGGAACCCTACGAGCAGTACTTC	CSARATEPYEQYF
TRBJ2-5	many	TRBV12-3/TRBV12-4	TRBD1	TGTGCCAGCAGTTTCCGGGACAGGGGACCTCAAGAGACCCAGTACTTC	CASSFRDRGPQETQYF
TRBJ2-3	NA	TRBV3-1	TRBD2	TGTGCCAGCAGCCGTCGCGGGGGGCGCACAGATACGCAGTATTTT	CASSRRGGRTDTQYF
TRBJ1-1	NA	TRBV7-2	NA	TGTGCCAGCAGGACCTCCGGGGGCTTCAGTTCTGAAGCTTTCTTT	CASRTSGGFSSEAFF
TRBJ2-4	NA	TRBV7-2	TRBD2	TGTGCCAGCAGCTTAGAACTAGCGGGGTTAGCCAAAAACATTCAGTACTTC	CASSLELAGLAKNIQYF
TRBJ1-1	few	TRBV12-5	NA	TGTGCTAGTGGTTTGGTTGCGGGAACATTGAACACTGAAGCTTTCTTT	CASGLVAGTLNTEAFF
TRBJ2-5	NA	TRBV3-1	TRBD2	TGTGCCAGCAGCCAAAAGGGAGGCGGGGGGGAGACCCAGTACTTC	CASSQKGGGGETQYF
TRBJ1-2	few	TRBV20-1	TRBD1	TGCAGTGCTCCCGGGACAGGGGGAGGCTATGGCTACACCTTC	CSAPGTGGGYGYTF
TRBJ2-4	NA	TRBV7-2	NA	TGTGCCAGCAGCGTACAATCAGCAAATGAGCAGTACTTC	CASSVQSANEQYF
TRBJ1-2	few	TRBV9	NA	TGTGCCAGCAGCGTAGATGGCAGGGAGGAGGGCTACACCTTC	CASSVDGREEGYTF
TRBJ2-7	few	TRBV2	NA	TGTGCCAGCAACCCTCGGAGTTCCCACGAGCAGTACTTC	CASNPRSSHEQYF